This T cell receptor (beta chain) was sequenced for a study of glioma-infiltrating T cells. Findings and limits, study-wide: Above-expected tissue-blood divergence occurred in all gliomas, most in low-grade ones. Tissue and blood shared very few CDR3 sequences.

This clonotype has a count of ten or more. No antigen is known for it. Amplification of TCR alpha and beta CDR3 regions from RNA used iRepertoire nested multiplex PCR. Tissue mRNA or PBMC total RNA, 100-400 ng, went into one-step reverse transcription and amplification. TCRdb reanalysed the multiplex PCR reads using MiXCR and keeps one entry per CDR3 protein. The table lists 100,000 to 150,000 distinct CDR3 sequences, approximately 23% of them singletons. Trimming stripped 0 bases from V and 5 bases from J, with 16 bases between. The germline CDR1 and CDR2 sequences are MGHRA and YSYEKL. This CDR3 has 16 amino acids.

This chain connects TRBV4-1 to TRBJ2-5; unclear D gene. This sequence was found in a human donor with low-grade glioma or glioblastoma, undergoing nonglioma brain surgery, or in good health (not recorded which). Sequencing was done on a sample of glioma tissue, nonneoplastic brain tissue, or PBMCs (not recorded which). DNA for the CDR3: TGCGCCAGCAGCCAAGAAGCCTTCGCCCAGATGGAGACCCAGTACTTC. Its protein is CASSQEAFAQMETQYF.